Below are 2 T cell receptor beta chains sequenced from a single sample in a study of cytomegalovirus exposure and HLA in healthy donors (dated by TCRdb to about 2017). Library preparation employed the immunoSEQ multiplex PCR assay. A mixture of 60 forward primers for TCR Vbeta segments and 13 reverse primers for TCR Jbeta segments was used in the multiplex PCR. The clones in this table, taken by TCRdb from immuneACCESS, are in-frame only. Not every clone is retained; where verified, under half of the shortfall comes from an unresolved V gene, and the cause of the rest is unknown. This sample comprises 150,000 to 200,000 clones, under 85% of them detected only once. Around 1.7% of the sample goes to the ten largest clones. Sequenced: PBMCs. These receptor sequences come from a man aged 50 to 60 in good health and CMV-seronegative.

The CDR3 nucleotides read TGCGCCAGCAGCCGTGAGACAGGGGGCAACATTCAGTACTTC. Its protein is CASSRETGGNIQYF. The chain recombines TRBV4-3 with TRBJ2-4; 10 nucleotides agree with TRBD1. This CDR3 is built from 14 residues. Germline V gene data show CDR1 as LGHNA and CDR2 as YSLEER. V shed 4 bases and J 7 bases; nucleotides not matched to a gene: 4.

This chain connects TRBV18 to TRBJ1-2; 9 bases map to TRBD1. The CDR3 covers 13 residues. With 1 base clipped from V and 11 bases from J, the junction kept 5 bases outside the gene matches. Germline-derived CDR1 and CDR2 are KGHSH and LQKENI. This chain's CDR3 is CASSPRDRVVYTF. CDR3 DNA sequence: TGTGCCAGCTCACCACGGGACAGGGTGGTGTACACCTTC.